The clone carrying this T cell receptor (beta chain) was picked up many times. In germline, CDR1 is MDHEN, CDR2 SYDVKM. This CDR3 spans 15 amino acids. The V gene end was trimmed by 3 bases and the J gene end by 6 bases; junction bases not matched to a gene: 8. These data come from a study of regulatory T cells in long-lasting Graves disease. TCR beta libraries were built with iRepertoire HTBI primers and Arm-PCR of CDR3 regions. In TCRdb, the multiplex PCR reads were re-called with MiXCR into one record per CDR3 protein. This table has about 430,000 distinct CDR3 sequences, around 23% appearing once. The time point is: persistent/refractory GD, antithyroid drugs over 5 years with positive TRAb. PBMC RNA was the source of the TCR library.

The receptor's source is a female donor with Graves disease. The chain uses TRBV28 and TRBJ1-5, with TRBD1 matching over 7 bases. Source: peripheral blood mononuclear cells (PBMCs), taken when the disease was refractory, from a patient treated with antithyroid drugs. The CDR3 loop reads CASSLADRRLQPQHF. CDR3 nucleotide sequence: TGTGCCAGCAGTTTGGCGGACAGGCGGCTTCAGCCCCAGCATTTT.